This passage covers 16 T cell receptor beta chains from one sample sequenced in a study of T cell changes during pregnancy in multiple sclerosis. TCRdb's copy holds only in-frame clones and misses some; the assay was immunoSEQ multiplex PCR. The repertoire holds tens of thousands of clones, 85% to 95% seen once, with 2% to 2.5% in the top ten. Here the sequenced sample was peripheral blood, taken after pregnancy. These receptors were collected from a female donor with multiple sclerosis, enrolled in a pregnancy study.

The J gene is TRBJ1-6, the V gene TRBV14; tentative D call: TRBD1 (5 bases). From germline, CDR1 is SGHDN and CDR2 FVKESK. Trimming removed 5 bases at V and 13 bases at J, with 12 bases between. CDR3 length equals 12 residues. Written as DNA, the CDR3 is TGTGCCAGCAGCTCGCGACAGCGTCCCCTCCACTTT. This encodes CASSSRQRPLHF.

The CDR3 protein is CASSETGLNQPQHF. CDR3 in DNA: TGTGCCAGCAGTGAGACAGGCCTCAATCAGCCCCAGCATTTT. The gene calls are TRBV6-5 and TRBJ1-5; TRBD1 is a possible D gene (6 bases). Germline CDR1 is MNHEY and CDR2 is SVGAGI. The ends were cut back, 5 bases at V and 3 bases at J, with 11 bases in the middle. This CDR3 contains 14 residues.

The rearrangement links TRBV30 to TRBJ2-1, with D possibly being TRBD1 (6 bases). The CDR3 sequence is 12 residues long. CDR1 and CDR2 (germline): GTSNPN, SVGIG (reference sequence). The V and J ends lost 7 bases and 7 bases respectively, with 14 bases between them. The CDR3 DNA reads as TGTGCCTTTACAGGGTCTCCGAATGAGCAGTTCTTC. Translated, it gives CAFTGSPNEQFF.

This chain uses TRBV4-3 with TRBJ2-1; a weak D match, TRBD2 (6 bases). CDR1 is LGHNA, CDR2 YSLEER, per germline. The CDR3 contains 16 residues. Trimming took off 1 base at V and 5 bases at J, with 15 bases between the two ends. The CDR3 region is CASSQGPGTADNEQFF. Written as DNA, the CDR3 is TGCGCCAGCAGCCAAGGTCCCGGGACTGCCGACAATGAGCAGTTCTTC.

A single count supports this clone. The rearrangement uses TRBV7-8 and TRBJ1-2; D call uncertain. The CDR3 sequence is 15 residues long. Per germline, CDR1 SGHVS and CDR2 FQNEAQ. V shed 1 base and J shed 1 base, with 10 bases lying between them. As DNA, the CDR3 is TGTGCCAGCAGCTTAGGGGAGATTCGTAACTATGGCTACACCTTC. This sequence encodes CASSLGEIRNYGYTF.

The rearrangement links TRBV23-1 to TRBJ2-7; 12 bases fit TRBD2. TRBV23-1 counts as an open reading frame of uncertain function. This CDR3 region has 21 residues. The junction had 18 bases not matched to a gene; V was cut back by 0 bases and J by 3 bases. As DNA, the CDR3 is TGCGCCAGCAGTCAATCGCCCCGGACTAGCGGGACTAAAGACCCTATCTACGAGCAGTACTTC. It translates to CASSQSPRTSGTKDPIYEQYF.

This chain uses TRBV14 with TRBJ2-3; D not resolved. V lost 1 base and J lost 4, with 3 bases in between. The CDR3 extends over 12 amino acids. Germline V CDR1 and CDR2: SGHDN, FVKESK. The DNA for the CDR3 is TGTGCCAGCAGCCAAGCGGCAGATACGCAGTATTTT. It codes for CASSQAADTQYF. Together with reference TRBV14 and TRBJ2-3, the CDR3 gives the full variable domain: EAGVTQFPSHSVIEKGQTVTLRCDPISGHDNLYWYRRVMGKEIKFLLHFVKESKQDESGMPNNRFLAERTGGTYSTLKVQPAELEDSGVYFCASSQAADTQYFGPGTRLTVL.

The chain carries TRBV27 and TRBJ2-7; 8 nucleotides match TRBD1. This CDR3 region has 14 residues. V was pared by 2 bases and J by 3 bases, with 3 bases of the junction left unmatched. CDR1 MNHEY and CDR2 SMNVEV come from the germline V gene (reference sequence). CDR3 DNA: TGTGCCAGCAGTTTAATGACAGGGGACTACGAGCAGTACTTC. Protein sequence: CASSLMTGDYEQYF.

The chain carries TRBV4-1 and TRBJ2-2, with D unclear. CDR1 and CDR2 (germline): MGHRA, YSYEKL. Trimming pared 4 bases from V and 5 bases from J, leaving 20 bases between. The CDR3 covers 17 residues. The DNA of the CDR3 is TGCGCCAGCAGCCTCTCAGTGCGGCAGCCTGAGACCGGGGAGCTGTTTTTT. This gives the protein CASSLSVRQPETGELFF.

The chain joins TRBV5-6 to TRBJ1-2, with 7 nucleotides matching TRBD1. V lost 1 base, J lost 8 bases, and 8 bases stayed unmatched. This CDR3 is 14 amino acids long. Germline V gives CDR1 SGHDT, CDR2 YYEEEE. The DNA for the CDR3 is TGTGCCAGCAGCTTGACAGGGGTGGATCGGGGCTACACCTTC. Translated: CASSLTGVDRGYTF.

For the CDR3, the DNA is TGTGCCAGCTCACGTACAGGTGACCTCCAAGAGACCCAGTACTTC. Amino acid sequence: CASSRTGDLQETQYF. The chain is built from TRBV18 and TRBJ2-5; TRBD1 might be the D (5 bases). V shed 4 bases and J shed 1 base, with 13 bases lying between them. Germline CDR1 reads KGHSH; CDR2 reads LQKENI. This CDR3 is 15 amino acids long.

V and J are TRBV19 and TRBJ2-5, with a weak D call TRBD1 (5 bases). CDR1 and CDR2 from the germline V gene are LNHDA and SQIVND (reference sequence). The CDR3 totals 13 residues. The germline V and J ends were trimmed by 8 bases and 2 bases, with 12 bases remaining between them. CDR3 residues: CASSLGAQETQYF. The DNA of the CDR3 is TGTGCCAGTTCGTTAGGGGCACAAGAGACCCAGTACTTC.

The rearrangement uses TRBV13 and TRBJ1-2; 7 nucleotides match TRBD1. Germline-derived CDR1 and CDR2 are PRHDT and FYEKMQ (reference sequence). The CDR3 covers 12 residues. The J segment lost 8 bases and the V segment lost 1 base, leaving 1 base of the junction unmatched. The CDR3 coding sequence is TGTGCCAGCAGCTTAGAGGGGGCGGGCTACACCTTC. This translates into CASSLEGAGYTF.

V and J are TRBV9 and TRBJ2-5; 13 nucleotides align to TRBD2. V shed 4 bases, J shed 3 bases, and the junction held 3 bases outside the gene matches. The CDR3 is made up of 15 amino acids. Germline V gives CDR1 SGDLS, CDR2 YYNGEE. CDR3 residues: CASSTGTSGKETQYF. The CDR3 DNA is TGTGCCAGCAGCACAGGGACTAGCGGGAAAGAGACCCAGTACTTC. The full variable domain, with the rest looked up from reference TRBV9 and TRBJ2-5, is DSGVTQTPKHLITATGQRVTLRCSPRSGDLSVYWYQQSLDQGLQFLIQYYNGEERAKGNILERFSAQQFPDLHSELNLSSLELGDSALYFCASSTGTSGKETQYFGPGTRLLVL.

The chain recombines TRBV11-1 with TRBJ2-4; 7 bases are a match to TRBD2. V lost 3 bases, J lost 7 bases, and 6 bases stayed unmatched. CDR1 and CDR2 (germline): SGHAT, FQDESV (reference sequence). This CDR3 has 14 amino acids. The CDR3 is CASSFRRGSNIQYF. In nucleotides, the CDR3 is TGTGCCAGCAGCTTTCGGCGGGGGTCGAACATTCAGTACTTC.

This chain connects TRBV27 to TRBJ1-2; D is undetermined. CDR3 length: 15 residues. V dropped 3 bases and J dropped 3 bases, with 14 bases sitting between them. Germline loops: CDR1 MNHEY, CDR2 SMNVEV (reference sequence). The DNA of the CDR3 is TGTGCCAGCAGTTTTAACCACATGCAGGACTATGGCTACACCTTC. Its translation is CASSFNHMQDYGYTF.